The rows below give T cell receptor beta chains drawn from one sample of a study of vaccination effects on CD4 cells after COVID-19. No antigens are known for them. Here immunoSEQ multiplex PCR was the method, and the copy in TCRdb shows in-frame clones only, minus some. The profile shows about 34,000 clones, around 78% of them singletons. The sequenced sample was CD4+ T cells from PBMCs cultured with a peptide pool, obtained before COVID-19 vaccination. All receptors derive from a human donor who had a prior SARS-CoV-2 infection. Each CDR3 is given without its conserved first and last residue.

cdr3_aa | v_call | cdr3_length
ASSSGAYNEQF | TRBV28 | 11
ASGRTAGGRETQY | TRBV12-5 | 13
ASSVEVALGGYT | TRBV9 | 12
ASSPGSYGYT | TRBV3-1/TRBV3-2 | 10
ASSFGTSGETQY | TRBV2 | 12
ASSSLGGSANYGYT | TRBV6-5 | 14
ASSSPLGGTEAF | TRBV5-4 | 12
ASRPQGAGGDEQF | TRBV6-5 | 13
ASDLAGAAAGEQY | TRBV7-2 | 13
ATSDFPDTGELF | TRBV24-1 | 12
ATRGVTDRTDTQY | TRBV24-1 | 13
ASSLSGNSYEQY | TRBV7-2 | 12
ASSPRWGDGYT | TRBV19 | 11
ASREQGAPEAF | TRBV19 | 11
ASSPGQGYEQF | TRBV5-1 | 11
ASSLTFTANTGELF | TRBV7-3 | 14
ASSLVSYLGGSPLH | TRBV7-8 | 14
ASSPRDGYEQY | TRBV7-3 | 11
ASSSGTIFYEQY | TRBV11-3 | 12
ASSADRPTEAF | TRBV2 | 11
ASSYSIWNSNQPQH | TRBV6-6 | 14
ASSLGTGGLGSYT | TRBV5-1 | 13
ASSLAAGQMNTEAF | TRBV7-2 | 14
ASSYSRDRAGT | TRBV6-5 | 11
ASGHQNRGEDGYT | TRBV12-5 | 13
ASSLVGSPEETQY | TRBV7-9 | 13
ASSLFGRANYGYT | TRBV27 | 13
ASSPPGGNTEAF | TRBV7-2 | 12
ASSLAGGGEQF | TRBV11-2 | 11
ASSLRRRDTYNEQF | TRBV7-8 | 14
ASSPGEGHQPQH | TRBV5-1 | 12
ASSGRFVYEQY | TRBV12-3/TRBV12-4 | 11
ASSPLVGTSNHEQY | TRBV18 | 14
ASSIQRYSNQPQH | TRBV19 | 13
ASTFQETQY | TRBV6-5 | 9
ASSLVRVNPDTQY | TRBV5-8 | 13
ATSRDRFGTYEKLF | TRBV15 | 14
ASSLIGAGELF | TRBV7-3 | 11
ASSPGIAPPQETQY | TRBV7-3 | 14
ATSEGGFISNQPQH | TRBV24-1 | 14
ASSRTFRQPQH | TRBV12-3/TRBV12-4 | 11
ASSVPAPTAGTYEQY | TRBV25-1 | 15
ASSSRGGALNEQF | TRBV5-1 | 13